Following are 2 T cell receptor beta chains from one sample sequenced in a study of breast tumors, draining lymph nodes, adjacent tissues listed by TCRdb under 2016. Library preparation was by multiplex PCR. Sequencing used an Illumina HiSeq 2000. The public reads were reanalyzed by TCRdb: fastp trimming at Q25, MiXCR alignment, in-frame beta chains only. CDR3 protein duplicates are merged, each entry listing the most common genes and DNA. The sample data list 70,000 to 95,000 distinct CDR3 sequences, and approximately 20% of these were observed just once. The top ten clones comprise about 2.2% of the sample. The axillary draining lymph nodes of breast cancer patients were the source of the lymph node samples. The specimen sequenced was axillary lymph node tissue. The receptors were sampled from a female donor with breast cancer. Some clones in this sample may be carry-over from other donors' samples.

Remarks on this clonotype: A read error may be the cause here, since a much bigger clone is one base away. V usage is TRBV5-1 and J usage is TRBJ1-4; 9 bases map to TRBD1. This CDR3 contains 16 residues. V was pared by 5 bases and J by 6 bases, with 11 bases of the junction left unmatched. Germline values: CDR1 SGHRS, CDR2 YFSETQ. The CDR3 DNA reads TGCGCCAGCAGGCCAACTATCCGGGACAGGGATGAAAAACTGTTTTTT. This codes for CASRPTIRDRDEKLFF. The entire variable domain, with the rest obtained from reference TRBV5-1 and TRBJ1-4, is as follows: KAGVTQTPRYLIKTRGQQVTLSCSPISGHRSVSWYQQTPGQGLQFLFEYFSETQRNKGNFPGRFSGRQFSNSRSEMNVSTLELGDSALYLCASRPTIRDRDEKLFFGSGTQLSVL.

This clonotype was detected ten times or more. The chain combines TRBV24-1 with TRBJ2-1; 7 positions agree with TRBD2. Trimming removed 3 bases from V and 2 bases from J; junction bases left unmatched: 6. The CDR3 has 16 amino acids. The germline CDR1 and CDR2 sequences are KGHDR and SFDVKD. The chain's CDR3 is CATSDGRARTYNEQFF. The CDR3 nucleotides are TGTGCCACCAGTGATGGGAGGGCGAGGACCTACAATGAGCAGTTCTTC.